Below, one T cell receptor beta chain is given with its context. Its antigen remains unidentified. The entry originates in a study of CD4 T cells in relation to SARS-CoV-2 and coronaviruses. Using immunoSEQ multiplex PCR, the repertoire was profiled, and TCRdb retains in-frame clones only, with some absent. This sample yields about 23,000 clones, of which around 78% are seen a single time; over 11% belongs to the top ten. This CDR3 has 14 amino acids. The unexposed donors gave CD4+ T cells in about 2010-2019, prior to COVID-19. The cells were cultured for less than twelve days before CD4+ T cells were isolated. As cell numbers allowed, unexposed-donor CD4+ T cells faced SARS-CoV-2 S/N and four cold-coronavirus spikes.

The chain carries TRBV21-1 and TRBJ1-1. TRBV21-1 is noted as a pseudogene. The TCR comes from a human donor in good health. The sample taken for sequencing was CD4+ T cells from PBMCs, cultured in vitro. The CDR3 nucleotides read TGTGCCAGCAGCACGACCCCAACGGGAGGGGCAGCTTTCTTT. It translates to CASSTTPTGGAAFF.